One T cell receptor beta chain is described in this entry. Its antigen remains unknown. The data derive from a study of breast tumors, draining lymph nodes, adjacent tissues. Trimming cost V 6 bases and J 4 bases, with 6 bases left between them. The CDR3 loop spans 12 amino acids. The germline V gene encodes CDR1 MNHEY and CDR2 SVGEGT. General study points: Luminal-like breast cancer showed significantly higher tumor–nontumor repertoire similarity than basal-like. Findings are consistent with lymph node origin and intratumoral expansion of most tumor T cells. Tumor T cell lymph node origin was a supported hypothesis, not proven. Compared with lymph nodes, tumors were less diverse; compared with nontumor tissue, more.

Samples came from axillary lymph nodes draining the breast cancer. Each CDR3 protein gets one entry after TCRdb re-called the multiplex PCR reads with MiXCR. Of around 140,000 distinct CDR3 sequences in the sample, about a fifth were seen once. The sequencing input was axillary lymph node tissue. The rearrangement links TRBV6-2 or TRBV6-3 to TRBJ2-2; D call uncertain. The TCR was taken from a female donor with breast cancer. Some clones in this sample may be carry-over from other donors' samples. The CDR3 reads CASSKSTGELFF. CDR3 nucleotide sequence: TGTGCCAGCAGCAAGAGCACCGGGGAGCTGTTTTTT.